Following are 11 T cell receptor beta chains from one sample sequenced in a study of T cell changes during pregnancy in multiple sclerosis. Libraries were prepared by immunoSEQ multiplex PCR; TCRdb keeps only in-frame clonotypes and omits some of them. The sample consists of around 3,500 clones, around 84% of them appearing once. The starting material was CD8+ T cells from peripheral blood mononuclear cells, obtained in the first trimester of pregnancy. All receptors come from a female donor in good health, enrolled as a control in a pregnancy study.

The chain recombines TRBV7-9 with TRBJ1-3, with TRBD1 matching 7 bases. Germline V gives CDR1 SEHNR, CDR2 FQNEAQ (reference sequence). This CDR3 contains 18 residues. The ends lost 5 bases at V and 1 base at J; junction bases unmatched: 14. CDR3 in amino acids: CASSLTGTVLVSGNTIYF. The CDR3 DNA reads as TGTGCCAGCAGCCTAACCGGGACAGTGCTCGTATCTGGAAACACCATATATTTT.

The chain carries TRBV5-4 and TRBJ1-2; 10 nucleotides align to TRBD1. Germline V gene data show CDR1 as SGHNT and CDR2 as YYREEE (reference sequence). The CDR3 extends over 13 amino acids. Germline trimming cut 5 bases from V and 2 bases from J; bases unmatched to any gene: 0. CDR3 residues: CASRGQGNYGYTF. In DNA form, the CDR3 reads TGTGCCAGCAGGGGACAGGGGAACTATGGCTACACCTTC.

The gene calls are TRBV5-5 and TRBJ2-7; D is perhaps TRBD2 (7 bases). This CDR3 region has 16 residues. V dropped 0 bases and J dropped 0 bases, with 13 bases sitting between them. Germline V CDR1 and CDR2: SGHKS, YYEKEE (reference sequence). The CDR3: CASSLEGGRSSYEQYF. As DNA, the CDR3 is TGTGCCAGCAGCTTGGAGGGGGGGCGAAGCTCCTACGAGCAGTACTTC.

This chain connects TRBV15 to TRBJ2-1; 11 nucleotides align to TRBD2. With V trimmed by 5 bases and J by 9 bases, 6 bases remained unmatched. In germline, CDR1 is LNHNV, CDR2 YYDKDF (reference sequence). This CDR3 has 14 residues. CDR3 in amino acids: CATSGPTSGAEQFF. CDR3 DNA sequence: TGTGCCACCAGCGGTCCGACTAGCGGGGCTGAGCAGTTCTTC. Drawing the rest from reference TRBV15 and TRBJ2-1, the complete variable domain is DAMVIQNPRYQVTQFGKPVTLSCSQTLNHNVMYWYQQKSSQAPKLLFHYYDKDFNNEADTPDNFQSRRPNTSFCFLDIRSPGLGDTAMYLCATSGPTSGAEQFFGPGTRLTVL.

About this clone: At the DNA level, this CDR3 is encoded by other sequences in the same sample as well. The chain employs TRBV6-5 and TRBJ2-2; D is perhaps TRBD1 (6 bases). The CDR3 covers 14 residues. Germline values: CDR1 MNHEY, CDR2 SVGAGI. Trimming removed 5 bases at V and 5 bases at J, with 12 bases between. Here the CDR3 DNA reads TGTGCCAGCAGTCCACCGAGGGGGACCGGGGAGCTGTTTTTT. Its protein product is CASSPPRGTGELFF.

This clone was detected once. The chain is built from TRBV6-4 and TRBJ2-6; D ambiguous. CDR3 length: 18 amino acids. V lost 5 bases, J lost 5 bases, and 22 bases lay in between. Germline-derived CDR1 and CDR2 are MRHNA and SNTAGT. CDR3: CASSTVGSRQSRANVLTF. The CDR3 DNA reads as TGTGCCAGCAGTACAGTAGGCTCACGACAAAGTCGGGCCAACGTCCTGACTTTC.

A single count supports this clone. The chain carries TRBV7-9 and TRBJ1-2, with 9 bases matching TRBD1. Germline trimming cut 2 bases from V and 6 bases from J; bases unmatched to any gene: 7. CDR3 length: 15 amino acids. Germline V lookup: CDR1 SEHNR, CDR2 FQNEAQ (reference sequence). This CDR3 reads CASSLSSGTGNGYTF. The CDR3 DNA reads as TGTGCCAGCAGCTTATCATCCGGGACAGGGAATGGCTACACCTTC.

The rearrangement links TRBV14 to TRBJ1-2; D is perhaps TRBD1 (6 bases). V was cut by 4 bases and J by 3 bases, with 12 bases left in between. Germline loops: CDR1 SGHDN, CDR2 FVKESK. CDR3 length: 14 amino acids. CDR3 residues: CASSPWEGDYGYTF. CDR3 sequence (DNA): TGTGCCAGCAGCCCCTGGGAGGGGGACTATGGCTACACCTTC.

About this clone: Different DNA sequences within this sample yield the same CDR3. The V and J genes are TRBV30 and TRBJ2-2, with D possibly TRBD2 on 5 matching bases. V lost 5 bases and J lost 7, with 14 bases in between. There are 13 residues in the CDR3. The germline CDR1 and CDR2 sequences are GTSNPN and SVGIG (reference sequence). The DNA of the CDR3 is TGTGCCTGGGGCGGAGGTATGGGCGGGGAGCTGTTTTTT. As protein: CAWGGGMGGELFF.

The CDR3 reads CASSTGDRVYEQYF. CDR3 bases: TGTGCCAGCAGTACCGGGGACAGGGTCTACGAGCAGTACTTC. The rearrangement links TRBV6-7 to TRBJ2-7; 9 bases line up with TRBD1. TRBV6-7 is sorted into the ORF group, with uncertain function. V lost 5 bases and J lost 3; bases outside the gene matches: 5. This CDR3 is 14 amino acids long.

CDR3 nucleotides: TGTGCCAGCAGCTCCGTGGGACAGTTAAACTATGGCTACACCTTC. This translates into CASSSVGQLNYGYTF. The J gene is TRBJ1-2, the V gene TRBV5-6; TRBD1 matches at 7 bases. The CDR3 is made up of 15 amino acids. CDR1 is SGHDT and CDR2 is YYEEEE in the germline V gene. Trimming took 3 bases from V and 2 from J; bases not matched to a gene: 7.